The entry that follows covers one TCR beta chain sequence. The entry originates in a study of CD8+CD57+ T cells in acquired aplastic anemia. Genomic DNA was employed as the template in profiling TCR beta VDJ and CDR3. A single record per CDR3 protein comes from TCRdb applying MiXCR to the reads. The sample lists over 150,000 distinct CDR3 sequences; 71% were seen once. In patients chosen for sequencing, flow cytometry had shown CD8+CD57+ cell expansion. From germline, CDR1 is KGHDR and CDR2 SFDVKD. The length of the CDR3 is 14 residues. J gave up 7 bases and V 8 bases, and 8 bases lay outside the gene matches.

This chain joins TRBV24-1 and TRBJ2-2, with TRBD2 matching over 8 bases. Sequenced: sorted CD4+, CD8+, or CD8+CD57+ T cells (not recorded which) from PBMCs. The clonotype originates from a human donor with aplastic anemia. The CDR3 is CATKGGGQDGELFF. CDR3 in DNA: TGTGCCACCAAGGGCGGGGGGCAGGACGGGGAGCTGTTTTTT.